This TCR beta chain was recovered during a study of prognosis after radiotherapy for stage I lung cancer. Study details: Stage I lung tumors that were newly diagnosed and primary were found in about 14 patients, while a few patients had oligometastatic NSCLC after surgical resection of the primary tumor. Patients (over twelve men, about six women) were aged roughly 53 to 90, median approximately 71 years. General study results and limits: Patients developing distant metastases showed lower Shannon entropy after stereotactic body radiation therapy.

From germline, CDR1 is LNHDA and CDR2 SQIVND (reference sequence). Deletions cut 5 bases from V and 3 bases from J, with 20 bases between. This CDR3 spans 16 amino acids. The TCR beta CDR3 region was amplified from genomic DNA, with two rounds of multiplex PCR being used for the amplification. Amplification during the initial PCR round employed primers specific to each TRBV and TRBJ gene. TCRdb analysed the multiplex PCR reads with MiXCR anew, one entry per CDR3 protein. The sample lists 20,000 to 30,000 distinct CDR3 sequences; roughly two fifths were seen once. Worth noting for this clonotype: What it recognizes is unknown.

The receptor was isolated from a donor aged 50 or older with non-small cell lung cancer. The chain is built from TRBV19 and TRBJ2-7, with TRBD1 as a possible D gene (5 bases). The sample consisted of PBMCs, taken before or after stereotactic body radiation therapy (not recorded which). The CDR3 nucleotides are TGTGCCAGTAGTCCCCGGCAGGGAAAGCCTAGCTACGAGCAGTACTTC. Amino acids: CASSPRQGKPSYEQYF.